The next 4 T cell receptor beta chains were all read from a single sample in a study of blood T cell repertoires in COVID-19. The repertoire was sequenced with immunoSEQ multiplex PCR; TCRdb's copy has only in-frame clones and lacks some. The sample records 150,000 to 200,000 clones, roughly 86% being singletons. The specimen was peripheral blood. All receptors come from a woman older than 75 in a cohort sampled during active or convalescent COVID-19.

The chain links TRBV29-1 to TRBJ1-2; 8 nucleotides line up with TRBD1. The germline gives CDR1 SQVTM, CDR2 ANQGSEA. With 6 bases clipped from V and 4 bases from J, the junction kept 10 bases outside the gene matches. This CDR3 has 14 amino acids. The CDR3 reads CSVMTGAEGYGYTF. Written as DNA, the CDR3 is TGCAGCGTAATGACAGGGGCGGAAGGCTATGGCTACACCTTC. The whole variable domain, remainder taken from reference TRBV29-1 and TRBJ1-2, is SAVISQKPSRDICQRGTSLTIQCQVDSQVTMMFWYRQQPGQSLTLIATANQGSEATYESGFVIDKFPISRPNLTFSTLTVSNMSPEDSSIYLCSVMTGAEGYGYTFGSGTRLTVV.

The CDR3 sequence: CASSSAGGAAYNEQFF. CDR3 DNA sequence: TGTGCCAGCAGCTCTGCAGGGGGCGCGGCCTACAATGAGCAGTTCTTC. The gene calls are TRBV5-6 and TRBJ2-1; TRBD1 aligns across 8 bases. The germline CDR1 and CDR2 sequences are SGHDT and YYEEEE. CDR3 length: 16 residues. V was pared by 3 bases and J by 2 bases, with 7 bases of the junction left unmatched.

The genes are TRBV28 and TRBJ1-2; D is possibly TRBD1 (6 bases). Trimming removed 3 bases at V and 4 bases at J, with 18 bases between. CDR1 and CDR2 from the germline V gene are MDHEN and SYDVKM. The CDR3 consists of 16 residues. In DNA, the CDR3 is TGTGCCAGCAGTTTGGGTCGTTGGCAGGGGTCCTATGGCTACACCTTC. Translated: CASSLGRWQGSYGYTF.

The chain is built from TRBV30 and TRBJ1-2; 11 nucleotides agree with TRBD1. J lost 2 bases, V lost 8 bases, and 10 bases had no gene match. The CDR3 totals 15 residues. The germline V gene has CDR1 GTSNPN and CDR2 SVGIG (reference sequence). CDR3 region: CARSTGTGGNYGYTF. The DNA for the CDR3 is TGTGCCCGAAGTACCGGGACAGGGGGAAACTATGGCTACACCTTC.